This T cell receptor (beta chain) was sequenced for a study of blood T cell repertoires in COVID-19. For the study at large: Whether acute or convalescent, the COVID-19 samples came from the United States, Italy and Spain. PBMCs, B-cell-depleted T cells, or T cells provided the cDNA or gDNA that made up the material.

Germline V lookup: CDR1 SNHLY, CDR2 FYNNEI. The V segment lost 6 bases and the J segment 1 base; nucleotides outside the gene matches: 5. CDR3 length equals 15 residues. In the study's own analysis: Quantification of nucleated cells was approximated via reference gene primer amplification. The repertoire was sequenced with immunoSEQ multiplex PCR; TCRdb's copy has only in-frame clones and lacks some. For V, J and clone size, that table is used; D and trimming come from the DNA. This table holds 250,000 to 350,000 clones, around 88% found once. The origin of this receptor is a man aged 30 to 45 with acute or convalescent COVID-19. The chain couples TRBV2 to TRBJ1-1, with 10 bases identical to TRBD1. Input material: peripheral blood. This CDR3 reads CASSGTGVRNTEAFF. The CDR3 region has the DNA TGTGCCAGCAGCGGGACAGGGGTTAGGAACACTGAAGCTTTCTTT.